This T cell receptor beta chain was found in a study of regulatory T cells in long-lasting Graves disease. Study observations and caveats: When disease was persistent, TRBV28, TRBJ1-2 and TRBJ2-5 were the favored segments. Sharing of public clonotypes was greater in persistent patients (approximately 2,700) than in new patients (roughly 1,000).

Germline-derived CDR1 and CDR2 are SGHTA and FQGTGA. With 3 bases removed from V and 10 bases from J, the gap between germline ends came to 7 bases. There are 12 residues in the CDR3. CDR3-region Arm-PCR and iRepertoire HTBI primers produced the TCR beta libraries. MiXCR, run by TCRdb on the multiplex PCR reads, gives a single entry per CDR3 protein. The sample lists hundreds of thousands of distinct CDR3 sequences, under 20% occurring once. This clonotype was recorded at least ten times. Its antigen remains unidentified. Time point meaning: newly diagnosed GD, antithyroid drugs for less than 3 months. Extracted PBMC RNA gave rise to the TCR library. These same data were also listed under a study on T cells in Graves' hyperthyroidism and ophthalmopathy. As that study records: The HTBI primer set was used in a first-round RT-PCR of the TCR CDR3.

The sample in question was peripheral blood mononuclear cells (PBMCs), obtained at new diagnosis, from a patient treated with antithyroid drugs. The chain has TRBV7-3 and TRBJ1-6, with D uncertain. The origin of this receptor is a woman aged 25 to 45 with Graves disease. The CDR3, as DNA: TGTGCCAGCAGCTTGGAGGCCTCACCCCTCCACTTT. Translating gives CASSLEASPLHF.